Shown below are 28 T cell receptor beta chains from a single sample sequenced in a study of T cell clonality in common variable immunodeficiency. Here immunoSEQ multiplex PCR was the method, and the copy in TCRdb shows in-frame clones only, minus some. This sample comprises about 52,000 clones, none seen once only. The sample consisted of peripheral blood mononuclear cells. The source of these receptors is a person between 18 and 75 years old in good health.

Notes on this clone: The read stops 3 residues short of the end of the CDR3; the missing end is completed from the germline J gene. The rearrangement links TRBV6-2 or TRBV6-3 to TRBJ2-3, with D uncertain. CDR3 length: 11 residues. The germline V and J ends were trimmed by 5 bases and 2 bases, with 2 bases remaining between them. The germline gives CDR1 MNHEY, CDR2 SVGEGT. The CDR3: CASSHTDTQYF. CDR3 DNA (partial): TGTGCCAGCAGTCACACAGATACG.

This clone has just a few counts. The part of the CDR3 DNA that was read is TGTGCCAGCAACCTCAACCCGGGGGGCGGC. Translation: CASNLNPGGG. The full CDR3 protein is CASNLNPGGGYTF. The chain uses TRBV7-2 and TRBJ1-2; D perhaps matches TRBD1 (6 bases). Read coverage stops 3 residues before the CDR3 terminus; the germline J gene supplies the remainder. Germline V lookup: CDR1 SGHTA, CDR2 FQGNSA. The CDR3 is 13 amino acids.

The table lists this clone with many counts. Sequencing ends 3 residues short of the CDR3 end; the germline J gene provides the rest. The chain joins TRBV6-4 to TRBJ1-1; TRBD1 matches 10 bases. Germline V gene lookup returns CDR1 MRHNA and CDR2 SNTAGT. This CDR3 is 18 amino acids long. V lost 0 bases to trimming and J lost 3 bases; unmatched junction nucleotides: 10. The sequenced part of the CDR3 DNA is TGTGCCAGCAGTGACTCGACGACAGGGGGCTTTGGAGACACTGAA. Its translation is CASSDSTTGGFGDTE. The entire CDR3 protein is CASSDSTTGGFGDTEAFF.

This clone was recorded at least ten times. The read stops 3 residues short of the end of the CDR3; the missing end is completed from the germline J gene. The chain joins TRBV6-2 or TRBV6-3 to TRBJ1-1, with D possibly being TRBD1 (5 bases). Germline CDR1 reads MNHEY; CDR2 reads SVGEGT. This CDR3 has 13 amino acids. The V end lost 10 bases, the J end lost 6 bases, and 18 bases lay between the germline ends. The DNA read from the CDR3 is TGTGCCACCCGTGATGGGGCATTCGCTGAA. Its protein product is CATRDGAFAE. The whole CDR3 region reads CATRDGAFAEAFF.

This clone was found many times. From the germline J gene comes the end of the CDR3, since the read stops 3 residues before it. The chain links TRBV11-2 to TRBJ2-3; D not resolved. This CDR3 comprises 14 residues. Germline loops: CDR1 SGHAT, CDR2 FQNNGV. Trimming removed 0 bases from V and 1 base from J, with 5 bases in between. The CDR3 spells CASSLDLGTDTQYF. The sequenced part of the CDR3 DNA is TGTGCCAGCAGCTTAGATCTCGGCACAGATACG.

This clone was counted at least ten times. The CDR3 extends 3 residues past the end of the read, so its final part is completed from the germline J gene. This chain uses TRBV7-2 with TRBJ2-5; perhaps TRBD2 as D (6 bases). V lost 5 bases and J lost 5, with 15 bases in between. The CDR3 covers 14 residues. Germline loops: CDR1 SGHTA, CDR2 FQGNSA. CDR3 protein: CASSPAAGRETQYF. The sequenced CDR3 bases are TGTGCCAGCAGCCCCGCCGCGGGGAGGGAGACC.

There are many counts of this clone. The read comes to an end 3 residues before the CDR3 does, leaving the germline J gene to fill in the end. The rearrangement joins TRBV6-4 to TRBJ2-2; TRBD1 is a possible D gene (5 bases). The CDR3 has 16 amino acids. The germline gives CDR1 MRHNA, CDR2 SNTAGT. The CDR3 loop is CASSEFMGSGANVLFF. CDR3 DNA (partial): TGTGCCAGCAGTGAGTTTATGGGCTCTGGGGCCAACGTG.

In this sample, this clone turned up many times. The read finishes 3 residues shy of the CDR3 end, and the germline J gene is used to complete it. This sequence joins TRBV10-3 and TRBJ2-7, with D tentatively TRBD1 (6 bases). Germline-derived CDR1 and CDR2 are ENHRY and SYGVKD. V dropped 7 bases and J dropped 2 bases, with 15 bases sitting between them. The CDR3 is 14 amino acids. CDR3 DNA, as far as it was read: TGTGCCATCACCATCACAGGGTCGACCTACGAG. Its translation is CAITITGSTYE. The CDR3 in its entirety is CAITITGSTYEQYF.

The CDR3 region is CASSWGGLAGYEQYF. The DNA read from the CDR3 is TGTGCCAGCAGCTGGGGCGGGCTAGCGGGCTACGAG. The chain combines TRBV13 with TRBJ2-7; 8 bases agree with TRBD2. Read sequence stops 3 residues before the CDR3 end, and the germline J gene provides the missing end. The V and J ends lost 4 bases and 3 bases, in that order; junction bases with no gene match: 8. Per the germline V gene, CDR1 is PRHDT and CDR2 is FYEKMQ (reference sequence). The CDR3 contains 15 residues.

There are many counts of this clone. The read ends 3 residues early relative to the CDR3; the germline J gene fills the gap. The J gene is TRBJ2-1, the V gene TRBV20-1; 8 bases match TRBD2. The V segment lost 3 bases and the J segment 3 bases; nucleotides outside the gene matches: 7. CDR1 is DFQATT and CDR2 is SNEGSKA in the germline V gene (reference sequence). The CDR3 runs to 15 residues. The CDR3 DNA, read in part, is TGCAGTGCTAGCGAACCGGGACTAGGCTACAATGAG. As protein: CSASEPGLGYNE. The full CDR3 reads CSASEPGLGYNEQFF.

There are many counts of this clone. The CDR3 bases that were read are TGTGCCAGTAGTATTGAAAGAAGTGAGTGGCTTGGCTATGGC. This gives the protein CASSIERSEWLGYG. The whole CDR3 reads CASSIERSEWLGYGYTF. The V gene is TRBV19, the J gene TRBJ1-2; D gene unclear. The read ends 3 residues before the CDR3 terminus; that terminus is restored from the germline J gene. Germline V gene sequence: CDR1 LNHDA, CDR2 SQIVND (reference sequence). This CDR3 region has 17 residues. The V end was cut by 3 bases, the J end by 4 bases, with 21 bases between.

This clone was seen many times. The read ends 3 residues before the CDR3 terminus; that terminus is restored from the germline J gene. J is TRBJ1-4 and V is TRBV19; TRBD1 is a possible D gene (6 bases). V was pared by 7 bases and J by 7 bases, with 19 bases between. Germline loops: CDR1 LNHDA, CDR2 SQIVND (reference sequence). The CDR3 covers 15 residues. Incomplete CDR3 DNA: TGTGCCAGTACCCCGCGGGGGGGGGCTGGTGAAAAA. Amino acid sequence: CASTPRGGAGEK. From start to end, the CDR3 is CASTPRGGAGEKLFF.

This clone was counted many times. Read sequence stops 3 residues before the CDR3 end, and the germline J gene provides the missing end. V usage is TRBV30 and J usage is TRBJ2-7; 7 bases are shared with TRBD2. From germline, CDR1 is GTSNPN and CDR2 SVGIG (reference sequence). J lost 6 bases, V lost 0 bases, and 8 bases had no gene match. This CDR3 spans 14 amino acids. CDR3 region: CAWSVLADGGEQYF. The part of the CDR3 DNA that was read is TGTGCCTGGAGTGTGCTAGCGGATGGGGGCGAG.

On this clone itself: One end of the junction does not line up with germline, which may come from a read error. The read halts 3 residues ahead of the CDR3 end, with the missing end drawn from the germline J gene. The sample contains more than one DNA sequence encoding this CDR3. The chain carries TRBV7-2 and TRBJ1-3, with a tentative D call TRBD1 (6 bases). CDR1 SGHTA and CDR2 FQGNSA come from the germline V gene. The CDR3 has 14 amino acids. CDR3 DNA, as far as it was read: TGTGCCAGCAGCTATACAGGGTCTGGAAACACG. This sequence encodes CASSYTGSGNT. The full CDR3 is CASSYTGSGNTIYF.

The covered CDR3 bases are TGTGCCTGGAGTCCCGGACTGGCGCGGGGAAAATCAGCTAACTATGGT. Its protein product is CAWSPGLARGKSANYG. The CDR3, in full, reads CAWSPGLARGKSANYGQYF. V and J are TRBV30 and TRBJ2-4; TRBD2 is a possible D gene (6 bases). From the germline J gene comes the end of the CDR3, since the read stops 3 residues before it. Germline lookup yields CDR1 GTSNPN and CDR2 SVGIG (reference sequence). The CDR3 is 19 residues long. Variable domain in full (rest from reference TRBV30 and TRBJ2-4): SQTIHQWPATLVQPVGSPLSLECTVEGTSNPNLYWYRQAAGRGLQLLFYSVGIGQISSEVPQNLSASRPQDRQFILSSKKLLLSDSGFYLCAWSPGLARGKSANYGQYFGAGTRLSVL.

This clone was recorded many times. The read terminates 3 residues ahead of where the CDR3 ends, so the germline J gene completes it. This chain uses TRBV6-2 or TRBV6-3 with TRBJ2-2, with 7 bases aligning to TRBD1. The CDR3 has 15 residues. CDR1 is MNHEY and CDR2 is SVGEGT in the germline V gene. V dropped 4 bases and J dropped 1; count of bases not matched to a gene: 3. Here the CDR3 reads CASSSRDRNTGELFF. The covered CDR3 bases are TGTGCCAGCAGTTCCCGGGACAGGAACACCGGGGAG.

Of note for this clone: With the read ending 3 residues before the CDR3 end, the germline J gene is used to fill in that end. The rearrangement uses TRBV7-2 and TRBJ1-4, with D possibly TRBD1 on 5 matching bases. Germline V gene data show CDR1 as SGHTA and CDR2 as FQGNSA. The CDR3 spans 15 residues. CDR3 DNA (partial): TGTGCCAGCAGCTCTTGGAGCTCTGGGGCCAACGTA. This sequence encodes CASSSWSSGANV. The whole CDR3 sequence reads CASSSWSSGANVLFF.

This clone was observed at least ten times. The CDR3 DNA, read in part, is TGTGCCAGCCTACCTGGGGGACAGGGTACAGATACG. Translated, it gives CASLPGGQGTDT. The CDR3 in its entirety is CASLPGGQGTDTQYF. The chain has TRBV5-8 and TRBJ2-3; 9 bases agree with TRBD1. The CDR3 extends 3 residues past the end of the read, so its final part is completed from the germline J gene. Trimming cost V 7 bases and J 3 bases; bases outside gene matches: 9. The CDR3 covers 15 residues. Germline V gene lookup returns CDR1 SGHTS and CDR2 YDEGEE.

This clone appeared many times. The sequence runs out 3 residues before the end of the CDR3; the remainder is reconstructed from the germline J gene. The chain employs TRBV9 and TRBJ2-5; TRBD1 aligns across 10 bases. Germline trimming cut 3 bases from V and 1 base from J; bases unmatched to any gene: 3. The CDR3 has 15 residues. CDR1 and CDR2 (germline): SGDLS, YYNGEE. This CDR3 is CASSGDRGIQETQYF. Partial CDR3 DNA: TGTGCCAGCAGCGGGGACAGGGGAATCCAAGAGACC.

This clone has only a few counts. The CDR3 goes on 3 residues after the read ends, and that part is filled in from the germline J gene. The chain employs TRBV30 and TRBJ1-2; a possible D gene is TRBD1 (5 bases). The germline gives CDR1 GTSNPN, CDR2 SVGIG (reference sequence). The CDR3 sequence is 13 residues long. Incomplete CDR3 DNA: TGTGCCTGCCGGGGAGATAGCGGGACCGAC. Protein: CACRGDSGTD. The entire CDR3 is CACRGDSGTDYTF.

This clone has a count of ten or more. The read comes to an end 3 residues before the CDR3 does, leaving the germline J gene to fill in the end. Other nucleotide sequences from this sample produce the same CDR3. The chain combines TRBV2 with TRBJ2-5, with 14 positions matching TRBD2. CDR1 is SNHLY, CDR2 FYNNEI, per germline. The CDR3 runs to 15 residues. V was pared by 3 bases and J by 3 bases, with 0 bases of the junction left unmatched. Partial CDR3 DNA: TGTGCCAGCAGTGAGGGACTAGCGGGGGAAGAGACC. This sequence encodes CASSEGLAGEET. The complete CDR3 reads CASSEGLAGEETQYF. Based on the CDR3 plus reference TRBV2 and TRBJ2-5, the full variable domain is EPEVTQTPSHQVTQMGQEVILRCVPISNHLYFYWYRQILGQKVEFLVSFYNNEISEKSEIFDDQFSVERPDGSNFTLKIRSTKLEDSAMYFCASSEGLAGEETQYFGPGTRLLVL.

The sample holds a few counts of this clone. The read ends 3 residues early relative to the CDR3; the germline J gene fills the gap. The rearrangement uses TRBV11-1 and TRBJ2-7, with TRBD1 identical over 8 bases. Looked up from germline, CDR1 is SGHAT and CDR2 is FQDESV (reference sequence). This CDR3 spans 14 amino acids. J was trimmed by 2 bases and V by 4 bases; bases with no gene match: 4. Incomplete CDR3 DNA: TGTGCCAGCAGCTCCGGGACAGGTACCTACGAG. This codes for CASSSGTGTYE. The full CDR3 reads CASSSGTGTYEQYF.

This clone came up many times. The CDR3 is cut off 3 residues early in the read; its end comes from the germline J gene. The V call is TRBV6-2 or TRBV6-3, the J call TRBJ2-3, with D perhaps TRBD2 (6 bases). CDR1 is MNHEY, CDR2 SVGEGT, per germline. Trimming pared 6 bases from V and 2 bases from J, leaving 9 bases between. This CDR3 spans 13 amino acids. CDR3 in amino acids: CASSQRVTDTQYF. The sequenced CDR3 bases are TGTGCCAGCAGCCAGCGGGTCACAGATACG.

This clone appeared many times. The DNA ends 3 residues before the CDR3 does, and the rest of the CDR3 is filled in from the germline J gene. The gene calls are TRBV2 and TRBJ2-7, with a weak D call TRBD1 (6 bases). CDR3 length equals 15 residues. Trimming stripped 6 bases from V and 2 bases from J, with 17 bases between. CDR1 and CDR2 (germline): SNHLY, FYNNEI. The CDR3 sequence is CASREPGHGAYEQYF. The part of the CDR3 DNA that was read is TGTGCCAGCAGAGAACCGGGACACGGCGCCTACGAG.

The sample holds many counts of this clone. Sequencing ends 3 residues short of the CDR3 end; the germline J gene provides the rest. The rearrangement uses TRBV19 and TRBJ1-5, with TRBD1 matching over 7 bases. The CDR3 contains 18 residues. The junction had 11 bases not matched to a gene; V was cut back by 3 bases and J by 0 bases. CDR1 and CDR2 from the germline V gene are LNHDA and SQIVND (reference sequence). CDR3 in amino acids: CASSMGKTGDYSNQPQHF. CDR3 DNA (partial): TGTGCCAGTAGTATGGGGAAAACAGGGGATTATAGCAATCAGCCC.

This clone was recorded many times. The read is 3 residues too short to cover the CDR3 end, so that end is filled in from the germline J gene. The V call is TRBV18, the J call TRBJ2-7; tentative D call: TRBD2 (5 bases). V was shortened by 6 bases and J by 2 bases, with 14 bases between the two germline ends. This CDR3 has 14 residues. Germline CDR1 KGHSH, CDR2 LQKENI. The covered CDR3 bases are TGTGCCAGCTCCCCAGGACTTTCCCCCTACGAG. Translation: CASSPGLSPYE. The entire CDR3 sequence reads CASSPGLSPYEQYF.

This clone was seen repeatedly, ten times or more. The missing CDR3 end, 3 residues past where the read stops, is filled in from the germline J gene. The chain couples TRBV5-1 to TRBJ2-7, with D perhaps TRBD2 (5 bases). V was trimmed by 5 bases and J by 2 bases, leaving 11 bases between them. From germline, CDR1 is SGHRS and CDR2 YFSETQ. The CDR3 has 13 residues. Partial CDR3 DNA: TGCGCCAGCAGAAGGACTCCAACCTACGAG. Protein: CASRRTPTYE. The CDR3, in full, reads CASRRTPTYEQYF.

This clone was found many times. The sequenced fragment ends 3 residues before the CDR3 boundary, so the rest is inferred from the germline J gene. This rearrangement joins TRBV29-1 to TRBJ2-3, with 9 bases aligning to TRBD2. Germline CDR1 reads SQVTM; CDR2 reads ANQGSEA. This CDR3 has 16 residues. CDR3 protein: CSVGPRTSERGETQYF. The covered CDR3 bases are TGCAGCGTCGGCCCCCGGACTAGCGAGAGGGGAGAGACG.